This passage covers 26 T cell receptor beta chains from one sample sequenced in a study of blood T cell repertoires in COVID-19. Data came from immunoSEQ multiplex PCR; TCRdb stores just in-frame clones and leaves some out. The data hold tens of thousands of clones, with 70% to 90% observed a single time. Sequencing input: PBMCs or T cells enriched from blood (not recorded which). The receptors originated from a woman aged 40 to 50 with acute COVID-19.

This clone has just a few counts. The chain couples TRBV2 to TRBJ2-7, with D unclear. The ends were cut back, 3 bases at V and 3 bases at J, with 9 bases in the middle. CDR3 size: 13 residues. Germline loops: CDR1 SNHLY, CDR2 FYNNEI. CDR3 loop: CASSDSPGYEQYF. CDR3 DNA: TGTGCCAGCAGTGATAGCCCGGGCTACGAGCAGTACTTC.

The rearrangement uses TRBV9 and TRBJ2-2, with no clear D. The V gene's germline CDR1 is SGDLS and CDR2 YYNGEE. The V gene lost 3 bases and the J gene lost 7 bases, with 10 bases spanning the gap. The CDR3 is 13 amino acids. This chain's CDR3 is CASSDFSLGELFF. In DNA form, the CDR3 reads TGTGCCAGCAGCGATTTTAGCCTCGGGGAGCTGTTTTTT. Variable domain in full (rest from reference TRBV9 and TRBJ2-2): DSGVTQTPKHLITATGQRVTLRCSPRSGDLSVYWYQQSLDQGLQFLIQYYNGEERAKGNILERFSAQQFPDLHSELNLSSLELGDSALYFCASSDFSLGELFFGEGSRLTVL.

J is TRBJ2-1 and V is TRBV5-4; D is possibly TRBD1 (6 bases). The CDR3 sequence is 14 residues long. The germline gives CDR1 SGHNT, CDR2 YYREEE (reference sequence). The germline V and J ends were trimmed by 4 bases and 4 bases, with 12 bases remaining between them. CDR3 DNA: TGTGCCAGCAGCCACGGACAGCAGTACAATGAGCAGTTCTTC. It translates to CASSHGQQYNEQFF.

V is TRBV3-1 (or the pseudogene TRBV3-2) and J is TRBJ1-2; 8 bases are a match to TRBD1. The length of the CDR3 is 17 residues. V dropped 4 bases and J dropped 4; count of bases not matched to a gene: 14. The germline gives CDR1 LGHDT, CDR2 YNNKEL (reference sequence). CDR3 region: CASSPRIQGAFSYGYTF. The CDR3 DNA follows: TGTGCCAGCAGCCCGCGTATCCAGGGGGCATTTAGCTATGGCTACACCTTC.

The chain recombines TRBV27 with TRBJ2-7, with unresolved D. The CDR3 runs to 13 residues. V lost 6 bases and J 1 base, leaving 10 bases between the germline ends. Per the germline V gene, CDR1 is MNHEY and CDR2 is SMNVEV (reference sequence). In DNA, the CDR3 is TGTGCCAGCAGCCCTGGGCGTTCCTACGAGCAGTACTTC. Its translation: CASSPGRSYEQYF.

The J gene is TRBJ2-7, the V gene TRBV4-2; TRBD1 matches 7 bases. Germline V gene sequence: CDR1 LGHNA, CDR2 YNFKEQ. Trimming removed 3 bases from V and 2 bases from J; junction bases left unmatched: 1. The CDR3 contains 13 residues. The DNA for the CDR3 is TGTGCCAGCAGCCAGGACAGGACCTACGAGCAGTACTTC. It specifies CASSQDRTYEQYF.

This sequence joins TRBV7-3 and TRBJ1-2, with 7 bases matching TRBD1. With 4 bases clipped from V and 4 bases from J, the junction kept 3 bases outside the gene matches. Germline V gives CDR1 SGHTA, CDR2 FQGTGA. CDR3 size: 13 residues. CDR3 DNA: TGTGCCAGCAGCTCGGACAGGACCTATGGCTACACCTTC. Its translation: CASSSDRTYGYTF.

V is TRBV21-1 and J is TRBJ2-2; TRBD1, as called in the table, went unchecked against the DNA. TRBV21-1 is shown as a pseudogene. The CDR3 runs 17 residues. CDR3 in amino acids: CASSKVSGPSNTGELFF. CDR3 DNA sequence: TGTGCCAGCAGCAAAGTGTCAGGCCCATCGAACACCGGGGAGCTGTTTTTT.

This sequence joins TRBV10-3 and TRBJ1-4; no firm D call. Germline V CDR1 and CDR2: ENHRY, SYGVKD. The ends were cut back, 0 bases at V and 3 bases at J, with 8 bases in the middle. CDR3 length: 15 amino acids. The DNA of the CDR3 is TGTGCCATCAGTGAGTCCTCGCGGGCTAATGAAAAACTGTTTTTT. The encoded protein is CAISESSRANEKLFF.

The chain uses TRBV15 and TRBJ1-1; a possible D gene is TRBD1 (5 bases). The germline V and J ends were trimmed by 7 bases and 3 bases, with 15 bases remaining between them. The CDR3 is made up of 14 amino acids. CDR1 is LNHNV, CDR2 YYDKDF, per germline (reference sequence). As DNA, the CDR3 is TGTGCCACCACTAGACGTTTAGGGGACACTGAAGCTTTCTTT. Protein product: CATTRRLGDTEAFF. The full variable domain, with the rest looked up from reference TRBV15 and TRBJ1-1, is DAMVIQNPRYQVTQFGKPVTLSCSQTLNHNVMYWYQQKSSQAPKLLFHYYDKDFNNEADTPDNFQSRRPNTSFCFLDIRSPGLGDTAMYLCATTRRLGDTEAFFGQGTRLTVV.

The sample holds a few counts of this clone. This chain joins TRBV6-2 or TRBV6-3 and TRBJ1-1; no reliable D call. Germline V CDR1 and CDR2: MNHEY, SVGEGT. V lost 5 bases and J lost 1, with 8 bases in between. The CDR3 has 13 residues. As DNA, the CDR3 is TGTGCCAGCAGTATGGACTGGAACACTGAAGCTTTCTTT. This sequence encodes CASSMDWNTEAFF.

The chain combines TRBV19 with TRBJ1-6; 7 bases align to TRBD1. V gave up 6 bases and J gave up 10 bases; unmatched junction bases: 12. The CDR3 sequence is 15 residues long. In germline, CDR1 is LNHDA, CDR2 SQIVND (reference sequence). The CDR3 is CASRQDRSPQSPLHF. DNA of the CDR3: TGTGCCAGTAGACAGGACAGGTCGCCTCAGTCACCCCTCCACTTT.

This chain links TRBV5-6 with TRBJ2-7; D unclear. The germline V gene encodes CDR1 SGHDT and CDR2 YYEEEE. Deletions cut 2 bases from V and 0 bases from J, with 9 bases between. The CDR3 spans 14 residues. CDR3 nucleotide sequence: TGTGCCAGCAGCTTTACACCGTCCTCCTACGAGCAGTACGTC. Translated: CASSFTPSSYEQYV.

In nucleotides, the CDR3 is TGTGCCAGCTTAGCCAGACATGGCTACACCTTC. It specifies CASLARHGYTF. J is TRBJ1-2 and V is TRBV11-2; D gene unclear. Germline V gene sequence: CDR1 SGHAT, CDR2 FQNNGV. Trimming shortened V by 8 bases and J by 6 bases, and 10 bases separated the two germline ends. The length of the CDR3 is 11 residues.

The chain joins TRBV11-3 to TRBJ2-1; 13 nucleotides align to TRBD2. Germline V gene lookup returns CDR1 SGHNT and CDR2 YENEEA. The CDR3 contains 15 residues. The ends lost 1 base at V and 8 bases at J; junction bases unmatched: 2. The CDR3 protein is CASSLGTSGGDEQFF. CDR3 nucleotide sequence: TGTGCCAGCAGCTTAGGGACTAGCGGGGGAGATGAGCAGTTCTTC. The full variable domain, completed using reference TRBV11-3 and TRBJ2-1, is EAGVVQSPRYKIIEKKQPVAFWCNPISGHNTLYWYLQNLGQGPELLIRYENEEAVDDSQLPKDRFSAERLKGVDSTLKIQPAELGDSAVYLCASSLGTSGGDEQFFGPGTRLTVL.

The chain couples TRBV29-1 to TRBJ2-5; tentative D call: TRBD2 (5 bases). Trimming left V 6 bases short and J 5 bases short, with 13 bases between. The V gene's germline CDR1 is SQVTM and CDR2 ANQGSEA. The CDR3 has 12 amino acids. In DNA, the CDR3 is TGCAGCGTCCCCAGCGGTCGGGAGACCCAGTACTTC. This translates into CSVPSGRETQYF.

V gene TRBV7-9 combines with J gene TRBJ1-1; a weak D match, TRBD1 (6 bases). Germline V gene data show CDR1 as SEHNR and CDR2 as FQNEAQ (reference sequence). This CDR3 has 12 residues. The V end lost 5 bases, the J end lost 8 bases, and 12 bases lay between the germline ends. The CDR3 sequence: CASSRQAKEAFF. The CDR3 DNA reads as TGTGCCAGCAGCCGACAGGCCAAAGAAGCTTTCTTT.

This clone was detected a few times. This chain uses TRBV20-1 with TRBJ2-7; TRBD1 agrees at 7 bases. This CDR3 spans 10 amino acids. Germline assignment: CDR1 DFQATT and CDR2 SNEGSKA (reference sequence). V was pared by 6 bases and J by 7 bases, with 3 bases of the junction left unmatched. CDR3 sequence reads: CSAGGAEQYV. The CDR3 bases are TGCAGTGCAGGGGGCGCGGAGCAGTACGTC.

This chain connects TRBV28 to TRBJ1-2; D unresolved. This CDR3 spans 12 amino acids. Looked up from germline, CDR1 is MDHEN and CDR2 is SYDVKM. The V and J ends lost 2 bases and 8 bases respectively, with 9 bases between them. CDR3 region: CASSLPGGGYTF. The DNA of the CDR3 is TGTGCCAGCAGTTTACCAGGAGGGGGCTACACCTTC.

The chain recombines TRBV5-1 with TRBJ2-7, with TRBD1 identical over 9 bases. Germline V gives CDR1 SGHRS, CDR2 YFSETQ. This CDR3 spans 13 amino acids. J lost 7 bases, V lost 3 bases, and 5 bases had no gene match. CDR3 nucleotide sequence: TGCGCCAGCAGCTATTCGGGACAGGGTGAGCAGTACGTC. It is translated as CASSYSGQGEQYV.

The J gene is TRBJ2-1, the V gene TRBV6-2 or TRBV6-3, with TRBD2 matching 12 bases. The trim removed 4 bases at V and 4 bases at J, leaving 14 bases unmatched. Germline CDR1 reads MNHEY; CDR2 reads SVGEGT. The CDR3 covers 19 residues. Written as DNA, the CDR3 is TGTGCCAGCAGTTCCGGGACTAGCGGGCCTATGCCGGTGTACAATGAGCAGTTCTTC. This codes for CASSSGTSGPMPVYNEQFF.

This chain links TRBV19 with TRBJ1-4; D is perhaps TRBD1 (6 bases). Germline V gene data show CDR1 as LNHDA and CDR2 as SQIVND (reference sequence). CDR3 length: 12 amino acids. V was cut by 4 bases and J by 13 bases, with 13 bases left in between. The chain's CDR3 is CASSKETGGLFF. CDR3 DNA sequence: TGTGCCAGTAGTAAGGAGACAGGAGGACTGTTTTTT. Complete variable domain (other parts from reference TRBV19 and TRBJ1-4): DGGITQSPKYLFRKEGQNVTLSCEQNLNHDAMYWYRQDPGQGLRLIYYSQIVNDFQKGDIAEGYSVSREKKESFPLTVTSAQKNPTAFYLCASSKETGGLFFGSGTQLSVL.

V is TRBV27 and J is TRBJ1-1; D not certain. The length of the CDR3 is 13 residues. The germline CDR1 and CDR2 sequences are MNHEY and SMNVEV (reference sequence). The V end was cut by 2 bases, the J end by 1 base, with 5 bases between. The CDR3, as DNA: TGTGCCAGCAGTTTAGCCGGGAACACTGAAGCTTTCTTT. Translating gives CASSLAGNTEAFF.

The chain couples TRBV3-1 (or the pseudogene TRBV3-2) to TRBJ1-3; D is undetermined. This CDR3 is 17 amino acids long. Between the trimmed V and J ends, which lost 4 bases and 0 bases, there was a span of 16 bases. Germline V gene lookup returns CDR1 LGHDT and CDR2 YNNKEL (reference sequence). DNA of the CDR3: TGTGCCAGCAGCCGGAGTGCAAGTCAGAACTCTGGAAACACCATATATTTT. The encoded protein is CASSRSASQNSGNTIYF.

The genes are TRBV12-5 and TRBJ2-3; 14 positions agree with TRBD2. From germline, CDR1 is LGHNT and CDR2 FRNRAP. V was clipped by 3 bases and J by 10 bases; unmatched bases: 9. The CDR3 has 16 residues. CDR3 amino acids: CASGFGTSGGLHPQYF. CDR3 bases: TGTGCTAGTGGTTTCGGGACTAGCGGGGGCCTCCATCCGCAGTATTTT. Variable domain in full (rest from reference TRBV12-5 and TRBJ2-3): DARVTQTPRHKVTEMGQEVTMRCQPILGHNTVFWYRQTMMQGLELLAYFRNRAPLDDSGMPKDRFSAEMPDATLATLKIQPSEPRDSAVYFCASGFGTSGGLHPQYFGPGTRLTVL.

The chain uses TRBV7-6 and TRBJ1-1, with 7 positions matching TRBD1. CDR1 is SGHVS, CDR2 FNYEAQ, per germline. The CDR3 sequence is 13 residues long. The J segment lost 6 bases and the V segment lost 5 bases, leaving 6 bases of the junction unmatched. The CDR3 DNA sequence: TGTGCCAGCAGCCCCGGACAGGCGTCTGAAGCTTTCTTT. This codes for CASSPGQASEAFF.